This TCR beta chain was found in a study of T cell responses to AZD1222 COVID-19 vaccine. Study findings and constraints: Vaccine-associated CD4 TCRs spanned spike, dominant at 160-218 and 743-854. It should be noted that donors were predominantly white British and more often female, and clonal diversity was possibly underestimated. The breadth and depth of Spike-specific TCRs increased once two AZD1222 doses had been given. Seropositive at baseline were only a handful of AZD1222 recipients.

Notes on this clone: The antigen is undetermined.

The method was immunoSEQ multiplex PCR; TCRdb's version includes in-frame clones alone and lacks a portion of them. The sample holds over 100,000 clones; roughly 86% are singletons and the top ten take around 12%. The CDR3 is 15 amino acids. Deletions cut 4 bases from V and 2 bases from J, with 15 bases between. CDR1 is SGDLS and CDR2 is YYNGEE in the germline V gene. Material: peripheral blood, obtained on day 0 of AZD1222 vaccination. The clonotype was recovered from an adult in good health. The gene calls are TRBV9 and TRBJ2-5; D is unclear. The CDR3 sequence is CASSTQDFFQETQYF. CDR3 DNA: TGTGCCAGCAGCACCCAAGACTTCTTTCAAGAGACCCAGTACTTC.